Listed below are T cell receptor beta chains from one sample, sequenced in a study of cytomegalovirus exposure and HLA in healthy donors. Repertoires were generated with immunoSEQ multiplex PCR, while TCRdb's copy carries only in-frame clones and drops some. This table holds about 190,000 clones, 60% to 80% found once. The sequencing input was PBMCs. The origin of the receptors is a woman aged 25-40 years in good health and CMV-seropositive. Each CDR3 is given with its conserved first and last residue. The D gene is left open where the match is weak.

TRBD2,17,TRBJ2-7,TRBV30,TGTGCCTGGAGTCCTAGCGGCCTTCGAGCGGGGGGGTACGAGCAGTACTTC,CAWSPSGLRAGGYEQYF
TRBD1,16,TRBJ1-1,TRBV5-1,TGCGCCAGCAGCTTGGCGACAGGGGGCGCGGACACTGAAGCTTTCTTT,CASSLATGGADTEAFF
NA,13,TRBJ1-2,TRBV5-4,TGTGCCAGCAGCTTGGCGCGGAACTATGGCTACACCTTC,CASSLARNYGYTF
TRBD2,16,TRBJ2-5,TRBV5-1,TGCGCCAGCAAGGCTAGCGGGGGTGTCTTGGGGGAGACCCAGTACTTC,CASKASGGVLGETQYF
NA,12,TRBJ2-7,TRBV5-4,TGTGCCAGCAGCACGGACACCTACGAGCAGTACTTC,CASSTDTYEQYF
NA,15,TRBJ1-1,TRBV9,TGTGCCAGCAGCACAACGGGCGGGGAATTCACTGAAGCTTTCTTT,CASSTTGGEFTEAFF
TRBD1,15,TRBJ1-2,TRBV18,TGTGCCAGCTCACCGGGGACAGGGGGCGGCTATGGCTACACCTTC,CASSPGTGGGYGYTF
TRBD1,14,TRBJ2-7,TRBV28,TGTGCCAGCAGTTTACCCGGGACAGTCCACGAGCAGTACTTC,CASSLPGTVHEQYF
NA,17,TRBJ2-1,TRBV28,TGTGCCAGCAGTTTATACGGCGGAGAGGTGGTCCACAATGAGCAGTTCTTC,CASSLYGGEVVHNEQFF
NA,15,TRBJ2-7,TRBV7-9,TGTGCCAGCAGCTTAAGGGCGGGTGGGTCCTACGAGCAGTACTTC,CASSLRAGGSYEQYF
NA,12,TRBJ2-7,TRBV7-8,TGTGCCAGCAGCCTACAGGACGGGGAGCAGTACTTC,CASSLQDGEQYF